The T cell receptor (beta chain) under discussion was sequenced for a study of OX40 agonist ivuxolimab in advanced cancers. TCRdb's table, derived via immunoSEQ multiplex PCR, lists solely in-frame clones and lacks some. The data hold about 83,000 clones, with about 85% observed a single time. It was autoimmune disease history or systemic immunosuppression that excluded patients. Sequences were derived from CD4+ or CD8+ T cells sorted from blood, sampled in a trial of the OX40 agonist ivuxolimab. The receptor's source is an adult with an advanced solid tumor such as melanoma, head and neck, liver or kidney cancer.

The CDR3 is CASSGGGGPSSYNEQFF. The CDR3 bases are TGTGCCAGCAGTGGGGGTGGAGGGCCGAGCTCCTACAATGAGCAGTTCTTC. The rearrangement joins TRBV6-1 to TRBJ2-1; D perhaps matches TRBD2 (6 bases). Germline V gives CDR1 MNHNS, CDR2 SASEGT. Trimming left V 4 bases short and J 0 bases short, with 16 bases between. CDR3 length equals 17 residues.